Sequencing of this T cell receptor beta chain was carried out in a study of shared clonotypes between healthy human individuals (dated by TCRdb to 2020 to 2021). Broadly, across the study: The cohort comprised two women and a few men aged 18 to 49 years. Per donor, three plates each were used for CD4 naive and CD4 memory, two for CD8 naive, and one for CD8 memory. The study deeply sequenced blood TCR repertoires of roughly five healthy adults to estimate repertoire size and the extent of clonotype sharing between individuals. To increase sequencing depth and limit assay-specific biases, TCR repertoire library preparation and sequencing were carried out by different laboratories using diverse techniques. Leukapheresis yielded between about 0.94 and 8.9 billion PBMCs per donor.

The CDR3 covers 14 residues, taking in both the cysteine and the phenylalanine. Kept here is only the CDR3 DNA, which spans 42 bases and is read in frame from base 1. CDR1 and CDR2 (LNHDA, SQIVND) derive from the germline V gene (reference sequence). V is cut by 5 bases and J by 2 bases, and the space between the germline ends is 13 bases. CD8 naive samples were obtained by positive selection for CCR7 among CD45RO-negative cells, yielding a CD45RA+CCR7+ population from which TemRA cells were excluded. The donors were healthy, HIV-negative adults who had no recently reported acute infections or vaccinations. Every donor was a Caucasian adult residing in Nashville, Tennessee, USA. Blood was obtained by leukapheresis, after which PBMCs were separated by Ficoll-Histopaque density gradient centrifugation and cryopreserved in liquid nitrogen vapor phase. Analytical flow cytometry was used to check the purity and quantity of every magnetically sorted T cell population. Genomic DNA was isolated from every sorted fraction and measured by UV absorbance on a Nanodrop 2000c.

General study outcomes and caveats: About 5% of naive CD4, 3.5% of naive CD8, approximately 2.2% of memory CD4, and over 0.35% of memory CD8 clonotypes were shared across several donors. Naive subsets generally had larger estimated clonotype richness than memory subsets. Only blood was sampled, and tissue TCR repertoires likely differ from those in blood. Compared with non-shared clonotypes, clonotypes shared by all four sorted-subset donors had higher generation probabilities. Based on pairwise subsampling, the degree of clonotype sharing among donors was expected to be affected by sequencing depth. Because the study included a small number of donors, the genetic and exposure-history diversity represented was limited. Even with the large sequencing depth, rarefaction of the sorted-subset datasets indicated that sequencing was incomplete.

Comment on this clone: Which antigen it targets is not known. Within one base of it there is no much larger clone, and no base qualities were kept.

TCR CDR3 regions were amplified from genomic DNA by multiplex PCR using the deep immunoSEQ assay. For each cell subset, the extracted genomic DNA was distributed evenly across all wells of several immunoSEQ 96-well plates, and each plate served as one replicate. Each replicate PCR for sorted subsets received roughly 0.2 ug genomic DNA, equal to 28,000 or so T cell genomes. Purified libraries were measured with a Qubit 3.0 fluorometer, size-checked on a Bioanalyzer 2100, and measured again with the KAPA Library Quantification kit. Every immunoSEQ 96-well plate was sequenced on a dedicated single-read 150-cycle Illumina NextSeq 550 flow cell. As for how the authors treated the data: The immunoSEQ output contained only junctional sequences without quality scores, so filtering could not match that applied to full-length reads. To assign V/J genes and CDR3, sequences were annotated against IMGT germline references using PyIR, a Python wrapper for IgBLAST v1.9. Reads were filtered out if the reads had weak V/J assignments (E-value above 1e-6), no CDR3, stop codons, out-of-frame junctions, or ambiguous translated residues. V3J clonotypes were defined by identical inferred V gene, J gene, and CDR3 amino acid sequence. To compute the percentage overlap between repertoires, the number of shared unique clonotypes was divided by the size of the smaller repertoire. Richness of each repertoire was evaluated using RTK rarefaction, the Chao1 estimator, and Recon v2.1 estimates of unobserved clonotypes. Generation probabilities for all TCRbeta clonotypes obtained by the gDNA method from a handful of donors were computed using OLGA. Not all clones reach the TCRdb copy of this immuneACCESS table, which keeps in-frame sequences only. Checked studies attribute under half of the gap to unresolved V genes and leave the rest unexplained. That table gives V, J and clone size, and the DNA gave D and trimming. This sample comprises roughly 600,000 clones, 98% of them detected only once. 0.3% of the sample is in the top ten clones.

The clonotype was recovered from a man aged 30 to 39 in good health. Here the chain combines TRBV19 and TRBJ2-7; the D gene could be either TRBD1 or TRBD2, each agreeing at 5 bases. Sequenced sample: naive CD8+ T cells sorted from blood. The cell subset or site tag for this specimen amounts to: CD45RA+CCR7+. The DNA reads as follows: TGTGCCAGTAGTTCGTGGGACCTCGCCTACGAGCAGTACTTC. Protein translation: CASSSWDLAYEQYF.